The 8 T cell receptor beta chains given below trace back to one sample, sequenced in a study of T cell responses to AZD1222 COVID-19 vaccine. Using immunoSEQ multiplex PCR, the repertoire was profiled, and TCRdb retains in-frame clones only, with some absent. The sample lists some 83,000 clones; more than 75% were seen once. The sequences come from peripheral blood, collected on day 0 of AZD1222 vaccination. Source of these receptors: an adult in good health.

The chain is built from TRBV28 and TRBJ1-6, with 9 bases that match TRBD1. Germline V lookup: CDR1 MDHEN, CDR2 SYDVKM. V shed 4 bases, J shed 0 bases, and the junction held 16 bases outside the gene matches. The CDR3 sequence is 21 residues long. CDR3 sequence reads: CASSYDRDRVPGNSYNSPLHF. As DNA, the CDR3 is TGTGCCAGCAGTTACGACCGGGACAGGGTGCCCGGCAACTCCTATAATTCACCCCTCCACTTT.

This rearrangement joins TRBV7-2 to TRBJ2-7, with 7 bases aligning to TRBD2. This CDR3 has 15 amino acids. V was clipped by 6 bases and J by 2 bases; unmatched bases: 10. Germline loops: CDR1 SGHTA, CDR2 FQGNSA. Here the CDR3 DNA reads TGTGCCAGCAGGCTTCCGGGGGGTTCCACCTACGAGCAGTACTTC. Its protein product is CASRLPGGSTYEQYF.

The chain recombines TRBV2 with TRBJ1-6; no definite D call. Between the trimmed V and J ends, which lost 4 bases and 10 bases, there was a span of 8 bases. Germline assignment: CDR1 SNHLY and CDR2 FYNNEI. The CDR3 length is 12 residues. CDR3 region: CASSGGRSPLHF. The DNA of the CDR3 is TGTGCCAGCAGTGGAGGGCGGTCACCCCTCCACTTT.

The rearrangement links TRBV14 to TRBJ2-7; D might be TRBD2 (5 bases). CDR1 and CDR2 from the germline V gene are SGHDN and FVKESK. The germline V and J ends were trimmed by 1 base and 2 bases, with 15 bases remaining between them. The CDR3 is made up of 16 amino acids. The CDR3 reads CASSQAGGPSAYEQYF. The DNA for the CDR3 is TGTGCCAGCAGCCAAGCTGGCGGGCCGTCAGCCTACGAGCAGTACTTC. Drawing the rest from reference TRBV14 and TRBJ2-7, the complete variable domain is EAGVTQFPSHSVIEKGQTVTLRCDPISGHDNLYWYRRVMGKEIKFLLHFVKESKQDESGMPNNRFLAERTGGTYSTLKVQPAELEDSGVYFCASSQAGGPSAYEQYFGPGTRLTVT.

This chain uses TRBV19 with TRBJ1-1; 8 nucleotides align to TRBD1. The CDR3 loop spans 13 amino acids. Germline V gene sequence: CDR1 LNHDA, CDR2 SQIVND (reference sequence). With 4 bases clipped from V and 5 bases from J, the junction kept 3 bases outside the gene matches. In nucleotides, the CDR3 is TGTGCCAGTAGTACCAGGACAGGGACTGAAGCTTTCTTT. As protein: CASSTRTGTEAFF.

The J gene is TRBJ1-4, the V gene TRBV6-1, with D perhaps matching TRBD1 (6 bases). The CDR3 covers 16 residues. Trimming cost V 4 bases and J 8 bases, with 20 bases left between them. The germline V gene encodes CDR1 MNHNS and CDR2 SASEGT. The DNA for the CDR3 is TGTGCCAGCAGTGGGATCCACAGGGCATCCGAGGAAAAACTGTTTTTT. This sequence encodes CASSGIHRASEEKLFF.

The V call is TRBV21-1, the J call TRBJ1-4. TRBV21-1 is a known pseudogene. The CDR3 totals 18 residues. CDR3 DNA sequence: TGTGCCAGCAGCAAACACTCCGGCAACCGGACAACTAATGAAAAACTGTTTTTT. This translates into CASSKHSGNRTTNEKLFF.

The rearrangement joins TRBV28 to TRBJ1-3; weak D call: TRBD1 (6 bases). CDR3 length: 14 amino acids. Germline V lookup: CDR1 MDHEN, CDR2 SYDVKM. V was trimmed by 3 bases and J by 3 bases, leaving 9 bases between them. DNA of the CDR3: TGTGCCAGCAGTTTTGGGGGCGGTGGAAACACCATATATTTT. Translation gives CASSFGGGGNTIYF. Full variable domain (missing parts from reference TRBV28 and TRBJ1-3): DVKVTQSSRYLVKRTGEKVFLECVQDMDHENMFWYRQDPGLGLRLIYFSYDVKMKEKGDIPEGYSVSREKKERFSLILESASTNQTSMYLCASSFGGGGNTIYFGEGSWLTVV.